These T cell receptor beta chains were read from a single sample in a study of technical replicates of blood from a handful of donors. Sequencing was performed with immunoSEQ multiplex PCR; in TCRdb, only in-frame clones are kept and a portion is missing. This sample has about 73,000 clones, with about 92% found just once. The sample comprised T cells isolated from PBMCs. The receptors originated from a human donor in good health. The CDR3 runs from the conserved cysteine through the conserved F or W. D genes are given only for firm matches. Where a row states a size, it is once, few, many or the class of an expanded clone; other rows omit it.

j_gene: TRBJ2-7
v_gene: TRBV6-6
abundance: -
d_gene: -
CDR3aa: CASSPGLGGYYEQYF
CDR3nt: TGTGCCAGCAGCCCCGGGCTAGGGGGTTACTACGAGCAGTACTTC

j_gene: TRBJ2-5
v_gene: TRBV6-4
abundance: few
d_gene: -
CDR3aa: CASSDSDTGTQYF
CDR3nt: TGTGCCAGCAGTGACTCGGACACAGGGACCCAGTACTTC

j_gene: TRBJ2-2
v_gene: TRBV7-6
abundance: -
d_gene: -
CDR3aa: CASSLYGTGELFF
CDR3nt: TGTGCCAGCAGCTTATACGGCACCGGGGAGCTGTTTTTT

j_gene: TRBJ1-6
v_gene: TRBV30
abundance: -
d_gene: TRBD1
CDR3aa: CAWSVVGQGYSPLHF
CDR3nt: TGTGCCTGGAGTGTGGTAGGACAGGGATATTCACCCCTCCACTTT

j_gene: TRBJ1-4
v_gene: TRBV15
abundance: -
d_gene: TRBD1
CDR3aa: CATSRDRGREKLFF
CDR3nt: TGTGCCACCAGCAGGGACAGGGGCCGTGAAAAACTGTTTTTT

j_gene: TRBJ2-7
v_gene: TRBV27
abundance: -
d_gene: TRBD1
CDR3aa: CASSAYPTGDEQYF
CDR3nt: TGTGCCAGCAGTGCCTACCCGACAGGGGACGAGCAGTACTTC

j_gene: TRBJ2-3
v_gene: TRBV6-6
abundance: -
d_gene: TRBD2
CDR3aa: CASSYASGITDTQYF
CDR3nt: TGTGCCAGCAGTTACGCTAGCGGAATCACAGATACGCAGTATTTT

j_gene: TRBJ2-3
v_gene: TRBV4-2
abundance: -
d_gene: -
CDR3aa: CASSQGALEGDTQYF
CDR3nt: TGTGCCAGCAGCCAAGGAGCCCTGGAGGGAGATACGCAGTATTTT

j_gene: TRBJ2-7
v_gene: TRBV5-1
abundance: -
d_gene: -
CDR3aa: CASTFEAGTSISYEQYF
CDR3nt: TGCGCCAGCACCTTTGAGGCCGGGACTTCCATCTCCTACGAGCAGTACTTC

j_gene: TRBJ1-5
v_gene: TRBV4-2
abundance: -
d_gene: -
CDR3aa: CASSQQGQPQHF
CDR3nt: TGTGCCAGCAGCCAGCAGGGTCAGCCCCAGCATTTT

j_gene: TRBJ2-7
v_gene: TRBV19
abundance: -
d_gene: TRBD1
CDR3aa: CASSSGQGSYEQYF
CDR3nt: TGTGCCAGTAGTTCAGGACAGGGGTCCTACGAGCAGTACTTC

j_gene: TRBJ1-2
v_gene: TRBV14
abundance: once
d_gene: -
CDR3aa: CASSQAFGQGYGYTF
CDR3nt: TGTGCCAGCAGCCAAGCATTTGGGCAGGGATATGGCTACACCTTC

j_gene: TRBJ2-1
v_gene: TRBV9
abundance: -
d_gene: -
CDR3aa: CASSVDSSNEQFF
CDR3nt: TGTGCCAGCAGCGTAGACAGTTCCAATGAGCAGTTCTTC

j_gene: TRBJ1-1
v_gene: TRBV29-1
abundance: -
d_gene: -
CDR3aa: CSVARRLNTEAFF
CDR3nt: TGCAGCGTTGCTAGGCGGCTGAACACTGAAGCTTTCTTT

j_gene: TRBJ2-5
v_gene: TRBV5-1
abundance: -
d_gene: TRBD2
CDR3aa: CASSLTSVSQKTQYF
CDR3nt: TGCGCCAGCAGCTTGACTAGCGTTTCGCAAAAGACCCAGTACTTC

j_gene: TRBJ2-7
v_gene: TRBV27
abundance: -
d_gene: TRBD1
CDR3aa: CASSLGTGGHDEQYF
CDR3nt: TGTGCCAGCAGTTTAGGGACAGGGGGTCACGACGAGCAGTACTTC

j_gene: TRBJ2-5
v_gene: TRBV7-9
abundance: -
d_gene: TRBD1
CDR3aa: CASSLEGAGEETQYF
CDR3nt: TGTGCCAGCAGCTTAGAGGGGGCGGGTGAAGAGACCCAGTACTTC

j_gene: TRBJ2-3
v_gene: TRBV19
abundance: -
d_gene: -
CDR3aa: CASSIDPPFGRLTDTQYF
CDR3nt: TGTGCCAGTAGTATAGACCCTCCATTTGGGAGGCTGACAGATACGCAGTATTTT

j_gene: TRBJ2-1
v_gene: TRBV10-2
abundance: -
d_gene: TRBD1
CDR3aa: CASSESPPGGYNEQFF
CDR3nt: TGCGCCAGCAGTGAGTCCCCCCCAGGGGGCTACAATGAGCAGTTCTTC

j_gene: TRBJ2-7
v_gene: TRBV5-1
abundance: -
d_gene: TRBD1
CDR3aa: CASSTSGTDSYEQYF
CDR3nt: TGCGCCAGCAGCACCTCCGGGACAGACTCCTACGAGCAGTACTTC

j_gene: TRBJ1-6
v_gene: TRBV5-1
abundance: -
d_gene: TRBD1
CDR3aa: CASRGTGSAEAHSPLHF
CDR3nt: TGCGCCAGCAGAGGGACAGGGTCGGCCGAAGCCCATTCACCCCTCCACTTT

j_gene: TRBJ1-2
v_gene: TRBV5-6
abundance: once
d_gene: TRBD1
CDR3aa: CASSLGTGAYTF
CDR3nt: TGTGCCAGCAGCCTCGGCACAGGGGCCTACACCTTC

j_gene: TRBJ1-1
v_gene: TRBV5-3
abundance: -
d_gene: TRBD1
CDR3aa: CARGLEKTGGENTEAFF
CDR3nt: TGTGCCAGAGGACTAGAGAAGACAGGGGGCGAGAACACTGAAGCTTTCTTT

j_gene: TRBJ2-7
v_gene: TRBV4-2
abundance: -
d_gene: TRBD1
CDR3aa: CASRDQGAGSYEQYF
CDR3nt: TGTGCCAGCAGAGATCAGGGGGCGGGCTCCTACGAGCAGTACTTC

j_gene: TRBJ2-2
v_gene: TRBV5-4
abundance: -
d_gene: -
CDR3aa: CASSLGERLTGELFF
CDR3nt: TGTGCCAGCAGCTTGGGGGAGAGGCTCACCGGGGAGCTGTTTTTT

j_gene: TRBJ1-1
v_gene: TRBV19
abundance: -
d_gene: -
CDR3aa: CASSFGGSATEAFF
CDR3nt: TGTGCCAGTAGTTTTGGGGGCTCAGCCACTGAAGCTTTCTTT

j_gene: TRBJ1-1
v_gene: TRBV20-1
abundance: few
d_gene: -
CDR3aa: CSSFGGTEAFF
CDR3nt: TGCAGTAGCTTTGGGGGGACTGAAGCTTTCTTT

j_gene: TRBJ1-3
v_gene: TRBV28
abundance: -
d_gene: -
CDR3aa: CASSDKKARTGNTIYF
CDR3nt: TGTGCCAGCAGCGATAAAAAGGCTAGGACTGGAAACACCATATATTTT

j_gene: TRBJ2-1
v_gene: TRBV5-6
abundance: -
d_gene: TRBD2
CDR3aa: CASSFGDQRDPEQFF
CDR3nt: TGTGCCAGCAGCTTCGGGGACCAGCGGGACCCCGAGCAGTTCTTC

j_gene: TRBJ2-3
v_gene: TRBV9
abundance: -
d_gene: TRBD2
CDR3aa: CASSVSPSGGTDTQYF
CDR3nt: TGTGCCAGCAGCGTATCCCCTAGCGGCGGCACAGATACGCAGTATTTT

j_gene: TRBJ2-1
v_gene: TRBV10-3
abundance: once
d_gene: -
CDR3aa: CAISESSTGDVEQFF
CDR3nt: TGTGCCATCAGTGAGTCTTCGACGGGGGATGTTGAGCAGTTCTTC

j_gene: TRBJ1-2
v_gene: TRBV2
abundance: -
d_gene: -
CDR3aa: CASRRVGRGYTF
CDR3nt: TGTGCCAGCAGGAGAGTGGGCCGCGGCTACACCTTC

j_gene: TRBJ2-7
v_gene: TRBV7-9
abundance: -
d_gene: -
CDR3aa: CASSLVTTVTYEQYF
CDR3nt: TGTGCCAGCAGCTTAGTCACGACAGTCACCTACGAGCAGTACTTC

j_gene: TRBJ2-2
v_gene: TRBV18
abundance: -
d_gene: -
CDR3aa: CASSPYTGAGELFF
CDR3nt: TGTGCCAGCTCACCATATACGGGGGCCGGGGAGCTGTTTTTT

j_gene: TRBJ1-4
v_gene: TRBV6-1
abundance: -
d_gene: TRBD1
CDR3aa: CATRTGQATNEKLFF
CDR3nt: TGTGCCACCCGGACAGGACAAGCAACTAATGAAAAACTGTTTTTT

j_gene: TRBJ2-3
v_gene: TRBV2
abundance: -
d_gene: -
CDR3aa: CASSGQANTQYF
CDR3nt: TGTGCCAGCAGTGGACAGGCTAATACGCAGTATTTT

j_gene: TRBJ1-3
v_gene: TRBV6-5
abundance: -
d_gene: -
CDR3aa: CASTTGGTGNTIYF
CDR3nt: TGTGCCAGCACAACGGGGGGTACGGGTAACACCATATATTTT

j_gene: TRBJ2-1
v_gene: TRBV6-6
abundance: -
d_gene: TRBD2
CDR3aa: CASRPTGTRGNEQFF
CDR3nt: TGTGCCAGCAGACCGACCGGGACTAGAGGCAATGAGCAGTTCTTC

j_gene: TRBJ2-2
v_gene: TRBV5-1
abundance: few
d_gene: TRBD2
CDR3aa: CASSIRPGTSGGDTGELFF
CDR3nt: TGCGCCAGCAGCATAAGACCCGGGACTAGCGGGGGAGACACCGGGGAGCTGTTTTTT

j_gene: TRBJ2-1
v_gene: TRBV30
abundance: -
d_gene: TRBD2
CDR3aa: CAWSYPTSGLVVNEQFF
CDR3nt: TGTGCCTGGAGCTACCCGACTAGCGGACTGGTAGTCAATGAGCAGTTCTTC

j_gene: TRBJ1-3
v_gene: TRBV29-1
abundance: -
d_gene: TRBD1
CDR3aa: CSASTGQGSGNTIYF
CDR3nt: TGCAGCGCTTCTACGGGACAGGGCTCTGGAAACACCATATATTTT

j_gene: TRBJ2-3
v_gene: TRBV29-1
abundance: -
d_gene: TRBD2
CDR3aa: CSVEASGGITDTQYF
CDR3nt: TGCAGCGTTGAGGCGTCGGGGGGGATCACAGATACGCAGTATTTT

j_gene: TRBJ1-1
v_gene: TRBV9
abundance: -
d_gene: TRBD1
CDR3aa: CASSTGQTMNTEAFF
CDR3nt: TGTGCCAGCAGCACGGGACAGACTATGAACACTGAAGCTTTCTTT

j_gene: TRBJ2-7
v_gene: TRBV28
abundance: -
d_gene: -
CDR3aa: CASSLFPRGSGLPYEQYF
CDR3nt: TGTGCCAGCAGTTTATTCCCCCGGGGTAGCGGCCTCCCCTACGAGCAGTACTTC

j_gene: TRBJ1-2
v_gene: TRBV9
abundance: -
d_gene: -
CDR3aa: CASSLRLGEDSYNYGYTF
CDR3nt: TGTGCCAGCAGCCTCCGCCTAGGGGAAGACAGCTATAACTATGGCTACACCTTC

j_gene: TRBJ1-1
v_gene: TRBV7-9
abundance: -
d_gene: TRBD1
CDR3aa: CASSPRTGGSNTEAFF
CDR3nt: TGTGCCAGCAGCCCCCGGACAGGAGGCTCGAACACTGAAGCTTTCTTT